This passage covers 2 T cell receptor beta chains from one sample sequenced in a study of T cells in Graves' hyperthyroidism and ophthalmopathy (dated by TCRdb to the late 2010s). Library preparation used multiplex PCR. TCRdb records Illumina HiSeq 2000 as the sequencer. Amplification of TCR beta CDR3 regions was carried out from RNA transcripts. The first round of RT-PCR for the TCR CDR3 was performed with the HTBI primer set and the Qiagen OneStep RT-PCR kit. TCRdb applied fastp at Q25 and MiXCR to the public reads, then kept only in-frame beta chains. Each entry merges the rows of one CDR3 protein and shows their most common DNA and genes. In all, the sample holds 500,000 to 650,000 distinct CDR3 sequences, and roughly 15% of those were seen once. In total, the top ten clones hold around an eighth of the sample. The sequenced sample consisted of blood. These TCRs come from a woman in her 50s with Graves' ophthalmopathy.

This clonotype was counted between two and nine times. CDR3 sequence reads: CASSTGELSEQYF. CDR3 nucleotides: TGTGCCAGCAGCACGGGGGAATTGAGCGAGCAGTACTTC. The chain carries TRBV6-1 and TRBJ2-7, with D perhaps matching TRBD2 (6 bases). Trimming pared 6 bases from V and 6 bases from J, leaving 15 bases between. CDR3 length: 13 residues. Germline V gene lookup returns CDR1 MNHNS and CDR2 SASEGT.

This clonotype has a count of ten or more. This chain joins TRBV20-1 and TRBJ2-7; 9 bases align to TRBD2. The CDR3 totals 14 residues. Germline CDR1 and CDR2: DFQATT and SNEGSKA (reference sequence). J was trimmed by 5 bases and V by 6 bases; bases with no gene match: 11. The DNA for the CDR3 is TGCAGTGCCGCTGAGCGGGAGGCTTCTGACGAGCAGTACTTC. Amino acids: CSAAEREASDEQYF.